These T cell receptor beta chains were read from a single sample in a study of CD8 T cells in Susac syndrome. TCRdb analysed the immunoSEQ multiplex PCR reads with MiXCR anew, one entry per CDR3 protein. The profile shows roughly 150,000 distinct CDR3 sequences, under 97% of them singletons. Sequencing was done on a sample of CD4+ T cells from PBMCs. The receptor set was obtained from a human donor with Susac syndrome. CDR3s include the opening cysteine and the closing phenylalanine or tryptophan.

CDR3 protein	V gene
CASSLDGTDQETQYF	TRBV5-1
CSARDTLEATQYF	TRBV20-1
CSVESLSRIYF	TRBV29-1
CASKDIWSYEQYF	TRBV2
CSARGGNDRRYNEQFF	TRBV20-1
CASSQDTLREKDTQYF	TRBV4-1
CSVDQGRPASGNTIYF	TRBV29-1
CASHMDGGTGELFF	TRBV2
CASSQPGKGTDTQYF	TRBV4-1
CASSLLAGASTDTQYF	TRBV27
CASSQDPRAGANVLTF	TRBV4-1
CASSGADSVSYNEQFF	TRBV5-1
CSAAPTDYSYEQYF	TRBV20-1
CASSQEPGLAGNTDTQYF	TRBV4-1
CASTLGYQETQYF	TRBV12-3/TRBV12-4
CASSQVGVHF	TRBV23-1
CASSWAPGSDTQYF	TRBV5-1
CASSLGLDVYNEQFF	TRBV7-9
CASSSTSQWYGELFF	TRBV5-1
CSAREGGVQFF	TRBV20-1
CASSHSYEQYF	TRBV6-2/TRBV6-3
CASSVGPGNTEAFF	TRBV9
CSARQGRWLGF	TRBV29-1
CSSSQLGLAKNIQYF	TRBV11-2
CTSSLSDRGPYGYTF	TRBV11-2
CASSLTAGNQPQHF	TRBV12-3/TRBV12-4
CSVEARGLNEQFF	TRBV29-1
CASSPAHYGYTF	TRBV7-9
CASSFQGGSQETQYF	TRBV5-1
CASSPDRVGQETQYF	TRBV5-1
CASSQDGQGRQVDEKLFF	TRBV4-2
CASSSGRGETQYF	TRBV7-2
CASSLAGQLSYEQYF	TRBV28
CASSLDRTYGYTF	TRBV7-2
CSVEESGGEISYEQYF	TRBV29-1
CASSQVYQIHNEQFF	TRBV14
CATSVRNEQFF	TRBV24-1
CASSNSTAVRDTIYF	TRBV11-2
CASSQRQGMNTEAFF	TRBV14
CASSPTDILYEQYF	TRBV18
CATSRDLAGPTGELFF	TRBV15
CASRIQGAGETQYF	TRBV6-6
CATKRESWTDTQYF	TRBV28
CATSGRDRGYQPQHF	TRBV15
CASSYNVDGSPLHF	TRBV6-5
CASIPGGADQETQYF	TRBV25-1
CSARDLRDSAYEQYF	TRBV20-1
CASSQDWAGEQYF	TRBV3-1
CASSYRGGNSGANVLTF	TRBV7-3
CASSLEYQGNEQFF	TRBV7-2
CSANRRGEGYTF	TRBV20-1